The entry below gives a single T cell receptor (beta chain) sequence along with its context. What this receptor recognizes is not known. Per-nucleotide qualities are absent, and no much larger clonotype sits a single base away. This record belongs to a study of OX40 agonist ivuxolimab in advanced cancers. With respect to the entire study: Ivuxolimab was an agonistic, fully human IgG2 monoclonal antibody directed against OX40 (CD134), a costimulatory receptor. Of the roughly 54 dose-escalation patients, hepatocellular carcinoma was present in 19, melanoma in around 15, renal cell carcinoma in 9 and head and neck cancer in 9. Intravenous ivuxolimab was administered to patients every 2 weeks at six dose levels: 0.01, 0.1, 0.3, 1.5, 3 and 10 mg/kg. The paper describes the monotherapy dose-escalation part (N ≈ 51 patients) of the phase I trial of ivuxolimab. Patients were allowed to have had prior anti-PD-1, anti-PD-L1 or anti-CTLA-4 therapy, and approximately 37% of the dose-escalation patients had been treated with checkpoint inhibitors. Partial responses occurred in three dose-escalation patients: two with cutaneous melanoma and one with hepatocellular carcinoma. A male proportion of 82.7% and a mean age of 60 years, ranging from about 23 to 79, were recorded for the dose-escalation cohort. The purpose of peripheral TCRbeta sequencing was to test whether ivuxolimab changed TCR sequence diversity and led to clonal T-cell expansion. Findings and caveats that apply to the study as a whole: At doses of 0.1 to 3.0 mg/kg, clonal expansion of both CD4+ and CD8+ T cells in blood was seen between baseline and week 6. Low levels of normalized T-cell clonal expansion were also seen in some patients who did not respond. The antigen specificity of the peripheral T cells that underwent clonal expansion was not determined. After ivuxolimab, CD8+ T cells had more expanded clones than CD4+ T cells on average. In the 0.1-3.0 mg/kg groups, partial responders had among the lowest normalized peripheral clonal expansion, particularly in CD8+ T cells.

Including the terminal cysteine and phenylalanine, the CDR3 comprises 12 residues. The sequence is cut down to CDR3 DNA, 36 bases in frame from base 1. V is cut by 5 bases and J by 4 bases, and the space between the germline ends is 7 bases. CDR1 and CDR2 are read off the germline V gene as SGHVS and FNYEAQ. Genomic DNA was isolated from the sorted cells so that the TCRbeta CDR3 region could be sequenced. The immunoSEQ Assay was used to sequence the TCRbeta CDR3 regions. The table was pulled from immuneACCESS by TCRdb, which kept in-frame rearrangements only. Such tables lose some clones; where checked, under half of the loss comes from unresolved V genes, and the rest has no known cause. The sample profile shows over 60,000 clones; less than 90% of them were found once. Approximately 2% of the sample is held by the ten biggest clonotypes. The trial excluded patients who had a history of autoimmune disease or were on systemic immunosuppression. In every dose cohort, peripheral blood was drawn for TCR sequencing at baseline, cycle 4 day 1, and cycle 7 day 1. Samples were obtained from an open-label, multicenter, first-in-human phase I dose-escalation trial of ivuxolimab. Adults with locally advanced or metastatic head and neck squamous cell, hepatocellular, melanoma or renal cell carcinoma were enrolled in the trial. Before TCR sequencing, CD4+ T cells and CD8+ T cells from peripheral blood were sorted into separate populations.

The chain links TRBV7-6 with TRBJ2-3; the D call could be TRBD1 or TRBD2, with each sharing 5 bases. Specimen: CD4+ or CD8+ T cells sorted from blood, collected in a trial of the OX40 agonist ivuxolimab. The sequence was obtained from an adult with an advanced solid tumor such as melanoma, head and neck, liver or kidney cancer. The CDR3 corresponds to CASSRGPDTQYF. DNA sequence: TGTGCCAGCAGCCGGGGCCCAGATACGCAGTATTTT.